Below are 32 T cell receptor beta chains sequenced from a single sample in a study of vaccination and CD4 T cells after COVID-19. No antigens are known for them. Treatment reported: roughly ten-day PBMC culture with coronavirus spike peptide pools or control peptides (ViraFEST assay). With the Oncomine TCR Beta short-read assay, DNA from cultured CD4+ T cells was sequenced. TCRdb redid the calling of the PCR reads with MiXCR, one entry per CDR3 protein. The repertoire holds under 25,000 distinct CDR3 sequences, with about 53% as singletons. Material: CD4+ T cells from blood, cultured in vitro. The receptors derive from a human donor who had recovered from COVID-19.

This clonotype showed up just once. The gene calls are TRBV20-1 and TRBJ2-1; D tentatively fits TRBD1 or TRBD2 (5 bases each). The CDR3 is made up of 12 amino acids. The germline gives CDR1 DFQATT, CDR2 SNEGSKA (reference sequence). V was cut by 5 bases and J by 7 bases, with 12 bases left in between. The CDR3, as DNA: TGCAGTGCTGACCATGGGGGTAATGAGCAGTTCTTC. It is translated as CSADHGGNEQFF.

This sequence joins TRBV2 and TRBJ1-6; D uncertain. The CDR3 is 14 amino acids. Germline V gene data show CDR1 as SNHLY and CDR2 as FYNNEI. V lost 4 bases to trimming and J lost 6 bases, with 10 bases between them. The CDR3 DNA is TGTGCCAGCAGTGTCGGGAGATCTAATTCACCCCTCCACTTT. It is translated as CASSVGRSNSPLHF.

The chain has TRBV19 and TRBJ2-3; the D call may be TRBD1 or TRBD2 (5 bases each). There are 16 residues in the CDR3. Germline V CDR1 and CDR2: LNHDA, SQIVND (reference sequence). The germline V and J ends were trimmed by 6 bases and 6 bases, with 22 bases remaining between them. CDR3 amino acids: CASSPGGAGIRDTQYF. Here the CDR3 DNA reads TGTGCCAGTAGCCCTGGGGGTGCCGGAATTAGGGATACGCAGTATTTT.

The rearrangement joins TRBV7-3 to TRBJ2-2; TRBD2 agrees at 7 bases. The junction had 2 bases not matched to a gene; V was cut back by 2 bases and J by 2 bases. CDR3 length: 15 amino acids. Germline V gene data show CDR1 as SGHTA and CDR2 as FQGTGA. The CDR3 protein is CASSLGTINTGELFF. The CDR3 DNA follows: TGTGCCAGCAGCTTAGGGACTATCAACACCGGGGAGCTGTTTTTT.

The chain is built from TRBV11-2 and TRBJ2-2; no reliable D call. V dropped 0 bases and J dropped 2 bases, with 4 bases sitting between them. Looked up from germline, CDR1 is SGHAT and CDR2 is FQNNGV. The CDR3 runs to 14 residues. The CDR3 DNA reads TGTGCCAGCAGCTTAGATAGAAACACCGGGGAGCTGTTTTTT. It is translated as CASSLDRNTGELFF.

This clonotype appeared a single time. This rearrangement joins TRBV7-6 to TRBJ1-4; D remains unclear. The V end was cut by 5 bases, the J end by 0 bases, with 10 bases between. Looked up from germline, CDR1 is SGHVS and CDR2 is FNYEAQ. This CDR3 has 15 residues. The CDR3 reads CASSVFGATNEKLFF. CDR3 DNA: TGTGCCAGCAGCGTGTTTGGGGCAACTAATGAAAAACTGTTTTTT.

The J gene is TRBJ2-1, the V gene TRBV27; possibly TRBD1 or TRBD2 for D (5 bases each). V dropped 6 bases and J dropped 7 bases, with 22 bases sitting between them. This CDR3 has 16 amino acids. Per germline, CDR1 MNHEY and CDR2 SMNVEV (reference sequence). The chain's CDR3 is CASSPMGPPPGNEQFF. Here the CDR3 DNA reads TGTGCCAGCAGCCCCATGGGGCCACCGCCGGGAAATGAGCAGTTCTTC.

The rearrangement joins TRBV30 to TRBJ2-7, with D hard to call. The V gene lost 4 bases and the J gene lost 2 bases, with 9 bases spanning the gap. From germline, CDR1 is GTSNPN and CDR2 SVGIG (reference sequence). The CDR3 covers 12 residues. The DNA of the CDR3 is TGTGCCTGGAATGACAAAGCCTACGAGCAGTACTTC. Protein: CAWNDKAYEQYF.

V and J are TRBV10-1 and TRBJ1-3; D perhaps matches TRBD1 (5 bases). Trimming pared 3 bases from V and 1 base from J, leaving 10 bases between. CDR3 length: 15 amino acids. CDR1 and CDR2 from the germline V gene are WNHNN and SYGVQD (reference sequence). The CDR3 region is CASSDQGLSGNTIYF. CDR3 DNA sequence: TGCGCCAGCAGTGATCAGGGCTTATCTGGAAACACCATATATTTT.

V is TRBV7-9 and J is TRBJ2-2, with D hard to call. Germline CDR1 and CDR2: SEHNR and FQNEAQ (reference sequence). The CDR3 has 15 residues. The germline V and J ends were trimmed by 8 bases and 5 bases, with 18 bases remaining between them. CDR3 coding DNA: TGTGCCAGCGCCCCCGGTGGTATCAGGACCGGGGAGCTGTTTTTT. Encoded protein: CASAPGGIRTGELFF.

This rearrangement joins TRBV6-1 to TRBJ1-2; D perhaps matches TRBD1 (6 bases). Trimming shortened V by 7 bases and J by 3 bases, and 12 bases separated the two germline ends. The CDR3 spans 13 residues. Germline CDR1 MNHNS, CDR2 SASEGT. The CDR3 coding sequence is TGTGCCAGCAACCAGGGGAATGACTATGGCTACACCTTC. This gives the protein CASNQGNDYGYTF.

The V call is TRBV28, the J call TRBJ2-3; D gene unclear. Germline V gene sequence: CDR1 MDHEN, CDR2 SYDVKM. The V gene lost 4 bases and the J gene lost 3 bases, with 11 bases spanning the gap. This CDR3 region has 14 residues. The CDR3 spells CASSSYAGTDTQYF. The CDR3 nucleotides are TGTGCCAGCAGTTCCTACGCCGGGACAGATACGCAGTATTTT.

The chain has TRBV11-3 and TRBJ1-1, with D maybe TRBD1 (5 bases). Germline V lookup: CDR1 SGHNT, CDR2 YENEEA. The CDR3 loop spans 16 amino acids. Trimming removed 4 bases at V and 3 bases at J, with 18 bases between. The DNA of the CDR3 is TGTGCCAGCAGCTCCGGGGCCGGTTCCGTAGACACTGAAGCTTTCTTT. Translation gives CASSSGAGSVDTEAFF.

The J gene is TRBJ1-4, the V gene TRBV20-1; D possibly corresponds to TRBD1 (5 bases). CDR3 length: 13 residues. Trimming took off 6 bases at V and 4 bases at J, with 12 bases between the two ends. The germline V gene has CDR1 DFQATT and CDR2 SNEGSKA (reference sequence). This chain's CDR3 is CSARRDLNEKLFF. CDR3 DNA sequence: TGCAGTGCCCGTCGGGACCTTAATGAAAAACTGTTTTTT.

The chain is built from TRBV7-9 and TRBJ2-3; 10 bases line up with TRBD2. CDR1 is SEHNR, CDR2 FQNEAQ, per germline (reference sequence). V lost 1 base, J lost 3 bases, and 1 base stayed unmatched. The CDR3 consists of 15 residues. DNA of the CDR3: TGTGCCAGCAGCTTAGTAGCGGGAGGAACAGATACGCAGTATTTT. Its translation: CASSLVAGGTDTQYF.

This clonotype showed up just a few times. The V gene is TRBV7-9, the J gene TRBJ1-2, with TRBD1 identical over 7 bases. This CDR3 contains 13 residues. Germline lookup yields CDR1 SEHNR and CDR2 FQNEAQ (reference sequence). Unmatched junction bases numbered 2, after V lost 3 bases and J lost 4 bases. In nucleotides, the CDR3 is TGTGCCAGCAGCTTGACAGGGACCTATGGCTACACCTTC. Protein sequence: CASSLTGTYGYTF.

The chain has TRBV7-8 and TRBJ1-6; 8 nucleotides agree with TRBD1. Germline-derived CDR1 and CDR2 are SGHVS and FQNEAQ. Trimming removed 5 bases from V and 10 bases from J; junction bases left unmatched: 7. The CDR3 has 14 residues. This chain's CDR3 is CASSHSDRDSPLHF. CDR3 coding DNA: TGTGCCAGCAGCCATTCGGACAGGGACTCACCCCTCCACTTT.

This clonotype turned up a few times. This chain uses TRBV6-1 with TRBJ2-7; D is possibly TRBD1 (6 bases). CDR1 and CDR2 (germline): MNHNS, SASEGT. The CDR3 covers 14 residues. V dropped 2 bases and J dropped 5 bases, with 13 bases sitting between them. DNA for the CDR3: TGTGCCAGCAGTGAAAGAGGCAGGGGAAACGAGCAGTACTTC. Encoded protein: CASSERGRGNEQYF.

In this sample, this clonotype turned up once. V is TRBV10-3 and J is TRBJ2-3; 7 nucleotides line up with TRBD1. Per the germline V gene, CDR1 is ENHRY and CDR2 is SYGVKD. The CDR3 is made up of 15 amino acids. V was clipped by 4 bases and J by 4 bases; unmatched bases: 8. The CDR3 nucleotides read TGTGCCATCAGTGGGTCTGACAGGGAGCCAGATACGCAGTATTTT. Protein product: CAISGSDREPDTQYF.

The genes are TRBV6-5 and TRBJ1-2, with D maybe TRBD1 (5 bases). Trimming took 2 bases from V and 8 from J, leaving 9 bases between them. CDR1 and CDR2 from the germline V gene are MNHEY and SVGAGI. This CDR3 contains 12 residues. The CDR3 DNA follows: TGTGCCAGCAGTTACAATAGGGACGGCTACACCTTC. It encodes CASSYNRDGYTF.

The V call is TRBV5-1, the J call TRBJ1-2; D gene uncertain. Germline values: CDR1 SGHRS, CDR2 YFSETQ. The CDR3 runs to 13 residues. The V end lost 4 bases, the J end lost 1 base, and 8 bases lay between the germline ends. In DNA form, the CDR3 reads TGCGCCAGCAGCCCGGCGGGTAACTATGGCTACACCTTC. Translation gives CASSPAGNYGYTF.

The CDR3 DNA reads TGCAGCGTTGAGCGCTCGGACATTCAGTACTTC. Protein sequence: CSVERSDIQYF. V and J are TRBV29-1 and TRBJ2-4; D unclear. The ends were cut back, 3 bases at V and 8 bases at J, with 8 bases in the middle. Germline assignment: CDR1 SQVTM and CDR2 ANQGSEA. The CDR3 is made up of 11 amino acids.

J is TRBJ1-6 and V is TRBV6-1; D gene ambiguous. V shed 7 bases and J shed 9 bases, with 16 bases lying between them. The CDR3 spans 14 residues. Germline V gives CDR1 MNHNS, CDR2 SASEGT. The CDR3 loop reads CASTQGLSSSPLHF. The CDR3 nucleotides read TGTGCCAGCACCCAAGGACTTTCGAGTTCACCCCTCCACTTT.

The chain employs TRBV7-9 and TRBJ1-2; D gene unclear. V shed 5 bases and J shed 8 bases, with 12 bases lying between them. CDR1 SEHNR and CDR2 FQNEAQ come from the germline V gene (reference sequence). The CDR3 is made up of 12 amino acids. CDR3 in DNA: TGTGCCAGCAGCCCCGGACGTGGCGGCTACACCTTC. Translating gives CASSPGRGGYTF.

The chain links TRBV19 to TRBJ1-5, with D uncertain. The CDR3 extends over 15 amino acids. CDR1 and CDR2 (germline): LNHDA, SQIVND (reference sequence). The germline V and J ends were trimmed by 5 bases and 6 bases, with 17 bases remaining between them. The CDR3 region is CASSPLRGTVQPQHF. CDR3 bases: TGTGCCAGTAGTCCCCTCCGGGGAACGGTTCAGCCCCAGCATTTT.

This clonotype turned up a few times. The chain has TRBV18 and TRBJ2-2; D remains ambiguous. The germline V gene encodes CDR1 KGHSH and CDR2 LQKENI. The V gene lost 6 bases and the J gene lost 2 bases, with 10 bases spanning the gap. This CDR3 contains 14 residues. The CDR3: CASSRQSNTGELFF. CDR3 bases: TGTGCCAGCTCGAGGCAGTCTAACACCGGGGAGCTGTTTTTT.

This clonotype was observed a handful of times. The chain employs TRBV6-1 and TRBJ2-1; the D gene is possibly TRBD1 (7 bases). V was clipped by 5 bases and J by 2 bases, with 16 bases between them. The CDR3 spans 16 residues. Germline V gene lookup returns CDR1 MNHNS and CDR2 SASEGT. The CDR3 region is CASSKGAGPAYNEQFF. Here the CDR3 DNA reads TGTGCCAGCAGTAAGGGGGCGGGGCCAGCCTACAATGAGCAGTTCTTC.

This clonotype came up a few times. The V call is TRBV5-8, the J call TRBJ1-4, with D unresolved. Germline lookup yields CDR1 SGHTS and CDR2 YDEGEE. This CDR3 has 17 residues. Trimming pared 1 base from V and 0 bases from J, leaving 13 bases between. The CDR3 nucleotides are TGTGCCAGCAGCTTGCCAGGCAGCACGGCAACTAATGAAAAACTGTTTTTT. It specifies CASSLPGSTATNEKLFF.

This clonotype has only a few counts. The rearrangement links TRBV20-1 to TRBJ2-7; 12 nucleotides match TRBD2. The CDR3 contains 14 residues. J lost 6 bases, V lost 3 bases, and 6 bases had no gene match. From germline, CDR1 is DFQATT and CDR2 SNEGSKA (reference sequence). CDR3 region: CSARRLAGEGEQYF. CDR3 DNA: TGCAGTGCTAGGAGACTAGCGGGAGAGGGCGAGCAGTACTTC.

This sequence joins TRBV19 and TRBJ2-1; weak D call: TRBD2 (7 bases). The germline V gene has CDR1 LNHDA and CDR2 SQIVND (reference sequence). V lost 7 bases, J lost 5 bases, and 15 bases lay in between. The CDR3 length is 14 residues. CDR3 amino acids: CASTTRGGHNEQFF. The CDR3, as DNA: TGTGCCAGTACCACAAGGGGGGGCCACAATGAGCAGTTCTTC. The full variable domain, rest sourced from reference TRBV19 and TRBJ2-1, is DGGITQSPKYLFRKEGQNVTLSCEQNLNHDAMYWYRQDPGQGLRLIYYSQIVNDFQKGDIAEGYSVSREKKESFPLTVTSAQKNPTAFYLCASTTRGGHNEQFFGPGTRLTVL.

V and J are TRBV28 and TRBJ1-5, with D unresolved. The CDR3 totals 12 residues. The V gene's germline CDR1 is MDHEN and CDR2 SYDVKM. Trimming stripped 7 bases from V and 2 bases from J, with 6 bases between. CDR3 DNA: TGTGCCAGCATCACGGGCAATCAGCCCCAGCATTTT. Protein: CASITGNQPQHF.

The J gene is TRBJ1-2, the V gene TRBV7-2, with 10 bases aligning to TRBD1. Losses at the gene ends were 6 bases for V and 2 bases for J; bases not matched to a gene: 6. CDR3 size: 15 residues. Germline V gene sequence: CDR1 SGHTA, CDR2 FQGNSA. The CDR3 DNA reads as TGTGCCAGCAGACAGACGGGACAGGGGAACTATGGCTACACCTTC. It specifies CASRQTGQGNYGYTF.